This record covers a single T cell receptor beta chain. This entry belongs to a study of PD-L1 blockade in urothelial cancer. This CDR3 is built from 13 residues. The germline V gene encodes CDR1 SEHNR and CDR2 FQNEAQ (reference sequence). V dropped 8 bases and J dropped 0 bases, with 11 bases sitting between them. Time point defined: pretreatment peripheral blood. The protocol was immunoSEQ multiplex PCR, while the TCRdb copy is restricted to in-frame clones and leaves out a portion. The table has 68,000 or so clones, roughly 80% seen once. The sequences come from PBMCs, collected around atezolizumab (anti-PD-L1) treatment. The receptor was isolated from a man aged 65 to 79 with urothelial cancer. This chain links TRBV7-9 with TRBJ2-7; D not certain. In DNA, the CDR3 is TGTGCCAGCGTAGCACCGAGCTCCTACGAGCAGTACTTC. It yields the protein CASVAPSSYEQYF.